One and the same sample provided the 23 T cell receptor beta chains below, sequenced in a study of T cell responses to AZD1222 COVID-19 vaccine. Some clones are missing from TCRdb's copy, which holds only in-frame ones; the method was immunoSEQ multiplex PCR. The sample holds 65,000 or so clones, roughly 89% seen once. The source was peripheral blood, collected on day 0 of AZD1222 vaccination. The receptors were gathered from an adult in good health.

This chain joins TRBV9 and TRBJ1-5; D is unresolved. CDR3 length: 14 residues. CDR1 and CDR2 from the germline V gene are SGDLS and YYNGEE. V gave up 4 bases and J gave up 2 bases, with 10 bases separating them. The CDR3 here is CASSTTPGNQPQHF. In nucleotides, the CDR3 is TGTGCCAGCAGCACGACACCGGGCAATCAGCCCCAGCATTTT.

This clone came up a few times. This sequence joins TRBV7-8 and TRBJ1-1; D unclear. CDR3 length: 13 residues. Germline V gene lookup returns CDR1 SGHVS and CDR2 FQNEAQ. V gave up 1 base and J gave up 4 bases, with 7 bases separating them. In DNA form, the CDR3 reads TGTGCCAGCAGCTTAGAAGGTCCCACTGAAGCTTTCTTT. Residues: CASSLEGPTEAFF.

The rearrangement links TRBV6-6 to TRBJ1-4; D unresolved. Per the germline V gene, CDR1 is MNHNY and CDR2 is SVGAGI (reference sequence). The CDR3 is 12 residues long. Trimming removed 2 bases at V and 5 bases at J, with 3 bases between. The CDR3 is CASSYANEKLFF. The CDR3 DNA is TGTGCCAGCAGTTACGCAAATGAAAAACTGTTTTTT.

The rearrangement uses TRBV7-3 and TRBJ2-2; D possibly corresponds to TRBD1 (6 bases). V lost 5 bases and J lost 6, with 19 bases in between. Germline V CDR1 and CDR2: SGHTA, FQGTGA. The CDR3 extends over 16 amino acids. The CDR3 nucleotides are TGTGCCAGCAGCGGATCTAGCCCAGGGGTGGCCGGGGAGCTGTTTTTT. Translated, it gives CASSGSSPGVAGELFF. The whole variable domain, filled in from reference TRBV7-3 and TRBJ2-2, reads GAGVSQTPSNKVTEKGKYVELRCDPISGHTALYWYRQSLGQGPEFLIYFQGTGAADDSGLPNDRFFAVRPEGSVSTLKIQRTERGDSAVYLCASSGSSPGVAGELFFGEGSRLTVL.

The CDR3 DNA is TGCGCCAGCACTACACAGGGCCAAGGCACTGAAGCTTTCTTT. This sequence encodes CASTTQGQGTEAFF. The chain combines TRBV23-1 with TRBJ1-1; D is possibly TRBD1 (6 bases). TRBV23-1 is an open reading frame whose function is uncertain. V shed 7 bases and J shed 4 bases, with 16 bases lying between them. This CDR3 region has 14 residues.

In DNA, the CDR3 is TGTGCCAGCAGTTACGCCGGGACAGGGGGCTCTGGCTACACCTTC. Residues: CASSYAGTGGSGYTF. The chain carries TRBV6-2 or TRBV6-3 and TRBJ1-2; 12 nucleotides line up with TRBD1. V was pared by 2 bases and J by 7 bases, with 5 bases of the junction left unmatched. The CDR3 runs to 15 residues. CDR1 is MNHEY and CDR2 is SVGEGT in the germline V gene.

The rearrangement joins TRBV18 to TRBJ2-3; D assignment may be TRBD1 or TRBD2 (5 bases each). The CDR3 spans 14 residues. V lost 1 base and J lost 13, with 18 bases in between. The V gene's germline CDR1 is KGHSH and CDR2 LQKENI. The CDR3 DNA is TGTGCCAGCTCACCACGGGCCCCTATGGGACGAGAGTATTTT. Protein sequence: CASSPRAPMGREYF.

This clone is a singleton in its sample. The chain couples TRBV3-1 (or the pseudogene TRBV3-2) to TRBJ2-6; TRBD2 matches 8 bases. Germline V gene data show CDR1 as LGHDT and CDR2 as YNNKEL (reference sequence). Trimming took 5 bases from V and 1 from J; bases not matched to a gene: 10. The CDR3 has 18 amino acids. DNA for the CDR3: TGTGCCAGCAGCGGAACTCTAGCGGGTATATCTGGGGCCAACGTCCTGACTTTC. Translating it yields CASSGTLAGISGANVLTF.

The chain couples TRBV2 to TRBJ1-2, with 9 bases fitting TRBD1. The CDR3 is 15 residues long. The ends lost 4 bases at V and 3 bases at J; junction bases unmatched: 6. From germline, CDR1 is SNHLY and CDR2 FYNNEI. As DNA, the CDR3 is TGTGCCAGCAGTGCCCGGACAGGGGAAGACTATGGCTACACCTTC. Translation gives CASSARTGEDYGYTF.

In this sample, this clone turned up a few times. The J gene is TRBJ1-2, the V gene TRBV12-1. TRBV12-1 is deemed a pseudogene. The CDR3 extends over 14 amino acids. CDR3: CASSPSSGTYGYTF. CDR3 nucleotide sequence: TGTGCCAGCAGCCCGTCTAGCGGGACCTATGGCTACACCTTC.

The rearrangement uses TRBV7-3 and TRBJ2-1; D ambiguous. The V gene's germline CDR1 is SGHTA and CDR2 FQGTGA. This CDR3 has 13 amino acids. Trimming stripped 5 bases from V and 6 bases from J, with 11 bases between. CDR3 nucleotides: TGTGCCAGCAGCGCCTACTACCCCAATGAGCAGTTCTTC. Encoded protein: CASSAYYPNEQFF.

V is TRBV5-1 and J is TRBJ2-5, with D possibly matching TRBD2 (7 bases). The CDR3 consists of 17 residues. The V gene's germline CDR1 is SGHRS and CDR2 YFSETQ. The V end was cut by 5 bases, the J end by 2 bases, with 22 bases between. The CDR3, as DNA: TGCGCCAGCAGTACGGGAAATCTCGGGGGGCTACAAGAGACCCAGTACTTC. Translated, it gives CASSTGNLGGLQETQYF.

DNA of the CDR3: TGTGCCAGCAGCTTACTTGTGGTTGACACTGAAGCTTTCTTT. Its protein is CASSLLVVDTEAFF. The V and J genes are TRBV7-9 and TRBJ1-1; D gene ambiguous. The V and J ends lost 2 bases and 3 bases respectively, with 10 bases between them. The CDR3 has 14 amino acids. Germline V gene lookup returns CDR1 SEHNR and CDR2 FQNEAQ (reference sequence).

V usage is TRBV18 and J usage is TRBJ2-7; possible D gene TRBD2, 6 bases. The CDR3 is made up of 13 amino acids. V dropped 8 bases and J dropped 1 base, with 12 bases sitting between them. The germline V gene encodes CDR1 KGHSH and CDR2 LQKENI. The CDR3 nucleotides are TGTGCCAGCGCCCGTGGAGGGTCCTACGAGCAGTACTTC. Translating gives CASARGGSYEQYF.

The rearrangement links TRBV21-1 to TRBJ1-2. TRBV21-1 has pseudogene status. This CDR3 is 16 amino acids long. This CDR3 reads CASNRRGEGTNYGYTF. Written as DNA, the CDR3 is TGTGCCAGCAACCGCCGTGGAGAGGGAACCAACTATGGCTACACCTTC.

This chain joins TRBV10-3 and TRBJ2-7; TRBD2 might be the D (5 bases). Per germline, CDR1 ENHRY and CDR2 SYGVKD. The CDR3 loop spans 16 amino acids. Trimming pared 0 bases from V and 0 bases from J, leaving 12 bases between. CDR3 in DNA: TGTGCCATCAGTGAGTCGACGCTGACTAACTCCTACGAGCAGTACTTC. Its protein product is CAISESTLTNSYEQYF.

The chain's CDR3 is CASSPLRGRAGETEAFF. The CDR3 coding sequence is TGTGCCAGCAGCCCACTTCGTGGGCGCGCGGGAGAGACTGAAGCTTTCTTT. The chain uses TRBV7-9 and TRBJ1-1, with no clear D. CDR1 SEHNR and CDR2 FQNEAQ come from the germline V gene (reference sequence). V shed 5 bases and J shed 5 bases, with 24 bases lying between them. This CDR3 has 17 amino acids.

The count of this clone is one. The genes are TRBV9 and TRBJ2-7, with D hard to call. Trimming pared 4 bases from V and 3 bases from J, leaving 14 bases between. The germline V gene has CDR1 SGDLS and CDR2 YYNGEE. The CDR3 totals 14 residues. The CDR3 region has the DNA TGTGCCAGCAGCAAATCGTTCTCCGACTACGAGCAGTACTTC. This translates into CASSKSFSDYEQYF.

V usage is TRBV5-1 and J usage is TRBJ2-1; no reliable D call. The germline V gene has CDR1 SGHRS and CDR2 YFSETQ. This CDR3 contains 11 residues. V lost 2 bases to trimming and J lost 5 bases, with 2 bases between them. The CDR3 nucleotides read TGCGCCAGCAGCTTCAACAATGAGCAGTTCTTC. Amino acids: CASSFNNEQFF.

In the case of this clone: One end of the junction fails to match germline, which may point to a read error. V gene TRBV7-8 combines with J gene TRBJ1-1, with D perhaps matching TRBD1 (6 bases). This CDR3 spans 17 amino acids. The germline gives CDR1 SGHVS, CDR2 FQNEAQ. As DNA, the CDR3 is TGTGCCAGCAGCTTATGGTCTCTGCGGGGGCTGAAAACTGAAGCTTTCTTT. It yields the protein CASSLWSLRGLKTEAFF.

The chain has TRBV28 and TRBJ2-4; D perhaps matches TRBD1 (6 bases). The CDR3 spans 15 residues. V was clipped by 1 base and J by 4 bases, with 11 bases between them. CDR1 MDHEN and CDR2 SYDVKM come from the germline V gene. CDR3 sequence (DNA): TGTGCCAGCAGTTTATACGACAGGACGAAAAACATTCAGTACTTC. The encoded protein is CASSLYDRTKNIQYF.

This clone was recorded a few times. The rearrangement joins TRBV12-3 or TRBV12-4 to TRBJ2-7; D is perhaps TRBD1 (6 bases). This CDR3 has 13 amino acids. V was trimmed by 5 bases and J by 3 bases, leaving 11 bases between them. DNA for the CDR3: TGTGCCAGCAGTCAAGGGGGAGTCTACGAGCAGTACTTC. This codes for CASSQGGVYEQYF.

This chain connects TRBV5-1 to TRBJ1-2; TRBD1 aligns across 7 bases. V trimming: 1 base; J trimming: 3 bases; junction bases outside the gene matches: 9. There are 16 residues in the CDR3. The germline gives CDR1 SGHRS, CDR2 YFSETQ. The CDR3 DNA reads TGCGCCAGCAGCTTGAACAGGGGCTACGGAGACTATGGCTACACCTTC. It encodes CASSLNRGYGDYGYTF.